These 27 T cell receptor beta chains were all obtained from the same sample, sequenced in a study of T-cell reconstitution after alpha-beta-depleted transplantation in children. Unique molecular identifiers were incorporated into the prepared TCRbeta library. TCRdb re-analysed the PCR reads in MiXCR, keeping a single row per CDR3 protein. The sample has a few hundred thousand distinct CDR3 sequences; 15% to 20% are singletons. This specimen was PBMCs, mostly from graft donor cells, taken 360 days after TCRalphabeta/CD19-depleted stem cell transplant. All receptors derive from a boy under three years old who had a stem cell transplant for Wiskott-Aldrich syndrome, so the T cells may come from the graft donor.

The chain has TRBV6-2 or TRBV6-3 and TRBJ2-3, with D tentatively TRBD1 (5 bases). V lost 6 bases and J lost 6, with 16 bases in between. Germline CDR1 is MNHEY and CDR2 is SVGEGT. The CDR3 sequence is 14 residues long. The CDR3 nucleotides read TGTGCCAGCAGATGGGCAGGGTACCCCGATACGCAGTATTTT. As protein: CASRWAGYPDTQYF.

The genes are TRBV5-1 and TRBJ2-3, with D maybe TRBD1 (5 bases). Per the germline V gene, CDR1 is SGHRS and CDR2 is YFSETQ. Trimming stripped 3 bases from V and 0 bases from J, with 8 bases between. The CDR3 is 14 residues long. The CDR3 spells CASSWTLSTDTQYF. The CDR3 bases are TGCGCCAGCAGCTGGACACTCAGCACAGATACGCAGTATTTT.

This rearrangement joins TRBV18 to TRBJ2-1; 7 bases are a match to TRBD1. Losses at the gene ends were 1 base for V and 2 bases for J; bases not matched to a gene: 5. The germline CDR1 and CDR2 sequences are KGHSH and LQKENI. The CDR3 runs to 16 residues. Written as DNA, the CDR3 is TGTGCCAGCTCACCACTCCGGGACAGCGCCTACAATGAGCAGTTCTTC. Its protein product is CASSPLRDSAYNEQFF.

The sample holds a few counts of this clonotype. The rearrangement joins TRBV3-1 to TRBJ2-1, with D tentatively TRBD2 (6 bases). The V end was cut by 1 base, the J end by 6 bases, with 13 bases between. The CDR3 has 15 residues. The germline V gene encodes CDR1 LGHDT and CDR2 YNNKEL (reference sequence). The CDR3 nucleotides are TGTGCCAGCAGCCAAGTGGGGGGTAACCCCAATGAGCAGTTCTTC. Protein: CASSQVGGNPNEQFF.

This chain links TRBV7-9 with TRBJ2-7; maybe TRBD1 (6 bases). Germline CDR1 SEHNR, CDR2 FQNEAQ (reference sequence). V was cut by 2 bases and J by 7 bases, with 9 bases left in between. The CDR3 totals 12 residues. The CDR3 DNA reads TGTGCCAGCAGCTTAACAGGGCAGGAGCAGTACTTC. This codes for CASSLTGQEQYF. Full variable domain (outside the CDR3, taken from reference TRBV7-9 and TRBJ2-7): DTGVSQNPRHKITKRGQNVTFRCDPISEHNRLYWYRQTLGQGPEFLTYFQNEAQLEKSRLLSDRFSAERPKGSFSTLEIQRTEQGDSAMYLCASSLTGQEQYFGPGTRLTVT.

The rearrangement joins TRBV2 to TRBJ2-3, with 7 bases lining up with TRBD1. The CDR3 is made up of 16 amino acids. V trimming: 4 bases; J trimming: 2 bases; junction bases outside the gene matches: 9. Germline assignment: CDR1 SNHLY and CDR2 FYNNEI. The CDR3 coding sequence is TGTGCCAGCAGTGGGGACAGTGGAAGGGCCACAGATACGCAGTATTTT. Translation: CASSGDSGRATDTQYF.

This clonotype has just a few counts. The rearrangement links TRBV10-1 to TRBJ2-1; 8 bases fit TRBD2. CDR1 and CDR2 (germline): WNHNN, SYGVQD (reference sequence). The CDR3 loop spans 15 amino acids. Trimming took 2 bases from V and 4 from J; bases not matched to a gene: 4. As DNA, the CDR3 is TGCGCCAGCAGTGAGCGGCGGGGGGCGTACAATGAGCAGTTCTTC. Translation: CASSERRGAYNEQFF.

CDR3 protein: CASSYYLRHPGELFF. CDR3 DNA: TGTGCCAGCAGTTATTATCTTCGGCACCCCGGGGAGCTGTTTTTT. This chain connects TRBV6-5 to TRBJ2-2; D remains ambiguous. Trimming took 3 bases from V and 6 from J, leaving 14 bases between them. The CDR3 loop spans 15 amino acids. Germline V lookup: CDR1 MNHEY, CDR2 SVGAGI.

Of note for this clonotype: One end of the junction does not line up with germline, which may come from a read error. This chain links TRBV30 with TRBJ2-7, with TRBD2 matching 12 bases. The CDR3 runs 15 residues. Germline V gene lookup returns CDR1 GTSNPN and CDR2 SVGIG (reference sequence). This CDR3 reads CAWNRGTSGSYERYF. CDR3 nucleotide sequence: TGTGCCTGGAATAGAGGGACTAGCGGGTCCTACGAGCGGTACTTC.

V gene TRBV20-1 combines with J gene TRBJ2-5; D gene ambiguous. Germline loops: CDR1 DFQATT, CDR2 SNEGSKA (reference sequence). CDR3 length equals 13 residues. The V end was cut by 5 bases, the J end by 1 base, with 11 bases between. This chain's CDR3 is CSAGIEFQETQYF. In DNA, the CDR3 is TGCAGTGCTGGCATAGAATTCCAAGAGACCCAGTACTTC.

The genes are TRBV6-5 and TRBJ2-7; 7 bases agree with TRBD1. CDR3 length: 15 residues. Germline CDR1 is MNHEY and CDR2 is SVGAGI. V trimming: 4 bases; J trimming: 4 bases; junction bases outside the gene matches: 10. As DNA, the CDR3 is TGTGCCAGCAGTTTGACAGGGATGGCTTATTACGAGCAGTACTTC. Amino acids: CASSLTGMAYYEQYF.

This chain connects TRBV18 to TRBJ2-5, with TRBD2 as a possible D gene (6 bases). CDR3 length: 16 residues. CDR1 and CDR2 (germline): KGHSH, LQKENI. V was pared by 3 bases and J by 4 bases, with 18 bases between. The DNA of the CDR3 is TGTGCCAGCTCACCCTCGGGACTTATTACAAGAGAGACCCAGTACTTC. It translates to CASSPSGLITRETQYF. The full variable domain, in which reference TRBV18 and TRBJ2-5 provide the parts outside the CDR3, is NAGVMQNPRHLVRRRGQEARLRCSPMKGHSHVYWYRQLPEEGLKFMVYLQKENIIDESGMPKERFSAEFPKEGPSILRIQQVVRGDSAAYFCASSPSGLITRETQYFGPGTRLLVL.

This clonotype was picked up many times. The V call is TRBV14, the J call TRBJ1-6; D gene unclear. CDR3 size: 13 residues. Germline V gene lookup returns CDR1 SGHDN and CDR2 FVKESK. V lost 1 base and J 7 bases, leaving 5 bases between the germline ends. This CDR3 is CASSQVRNSPLHF. The DNA for the CDR3 is TGTGCCAGCAGCCAAGTTAGAAATTCACCCCTCCACTTT.

Only a few counts were recorded for this clonotype. This chain uses TRBV7-6 with TRBJ2-7, with D possibly TRBD1 on 6 matching bases. The germline V gene has CDR1 SGHVS and CDR2 FNYEAQ. The CDR3 consists of 14 residues. Trimming took 1 base from V and 7 from J, leaving 14 bases between them. As DNA, the CDR3 is TGTGCCAGCAGCTTAGAGAGGGGGTTGGGGGAGCAGTACTTC. This gives the protein CASSLERGLGEQYF.

The rearrangement uses TRBV12-3 or TRBV12-4 and TRBJ1-1; 7 nucleotides agree with TRBD1. CDR3 length: 14 amino acids. V was pared by 6 bases and J by 6 bases, with 10 bases of the junction left unmatched. The CDR3 reads CASRFDRVRPEAFF. The CDR3 DNA reads as TGTGCCAGCAGATTTGACAGGGTACGGCCTGAAGCTTTCTTT.

This CDR3 is CAISEAGGETQYF. The CDR3 nucleotides read TGTGCCATCAGTGAGGCGGGCGGGGAGACCCAGTACTTC. The chain employs TRBV10-3 and TRBJ2-5; D is perhaps TRBD2 (5 bases). V lost 2 bases and J 5 bases, leaving 9 bases between the germline ends. The CDR3 spans 13 residues. Germline V gives CDR1 ENHRY, CDR2 SYGVKD.

This chain links TRBV28 with TRBJ1-6; tentative D call: TRBD1 (5 bases). V was cut by 7 bases and J by 6 bases, with 13 bases left in between. Germline V lookup: CDR1 MDHEN, CDR2 SYDVKM. This CDR3 has 14 residues. CDR3: CASTPGPLNSPLHF. CDR3 nucleotides: TGTGCCAGCACACCGGGACCCCTTAATTCACCCCTCCACTTT.

The genes are TRBV20-1 and TRBJ2-1; D gene ambiguous. This CDR3 is built from 14 residues. V was clipped by 0 bases and J by 12 bases, with 18 bases between them. Germline V gene data show CDR1 as DFQATT and CDR2 as SNEGSKA (reference sequence). CDR3 sequence: CSARDGERVSGQFF. The CDR3 coding sequence is TGCAGTGCTAGAGATGGAGAAAGGGTCTCAGGGCAGTTCTTC.

V is TRBV2 and J is TRBJ1-5, with a weak D call TRBD1 (6 bases). CDR3 length: 13 residues. Between the trimmed V and J ends, which lost 6 bases and 3 bases, there was a span of 9 bases. From germline, CDR1 is SNHLY and CDR2 FYNNEI. CDR3 region: CASSGQINQPQHF. For the CDR3, the DNA is TGTGCCAGCAGCGGACAGATCAATCAGCCCCAGCATTTT.

The sample holds many counts of this clonotype. V gene TRBV12-3 or TRBV12-4 combines with J gene TRBJ1-1, with 7 nucleotides matching TRBD1. The CDR3 has 17 amino acids. Trimming took 2 bases from V and 3 from J; bases not matched to a gene: 12. Written as DNA, the CDR3 is TGTGCCAGCAGTTTAAGGGTCTGGACAGGCACCGACACTGAAGCTTTCTTT. Residues: CASSLRVWTGTDTEAFF.

This clonotype was detected a few times. The rearrangement links TRBV7-9 to TRBJ2-3; perhaps TRBD1 as D (6 bases). The CDR3 has 15 amino acids. Germline-derived CDR1 and CDR2 are SEHNR and FQNEAQ (reference sequence). With 2 bases removed from V and 3 bases from J, the gap between germline ends came to 12 bases. In DNA, the CDR3 is TGTGCCAGCAGCTTAAGCGCCAGGGGAACAGATACGCAGTATTTT. Its translation is CASSLSARGTDTQYF.

This clonotype was counted only a few times. The gene calls are TRBV12-3 or TRBV12-4 and TRBJ2-7; TRBD2 is a possible D gene (6 bases). V lost 6 bases, J lost 3 bases, and 15 bases lay in between. The CDR3 loop spans 14 amino acids. The CDR3 nucleotides are TGTGCCAGCAGGGCGGGGACTCAAGTCTACGAGCAGTACTTC. Protein sequence: CASRAGTQVYEQYF.

This rearrangement joins TRBV11-2 to TRBJ2-1, with TRBD1 matching 12 bases. This CDR3 spans 15 amino acids. Trimming at V came to 4 bases and at J to 8 bases, leaving 6 bases not matched to a gene. Germline CDR1 reads SGHAT; CDR2 reads FQNNGV. DNA of the CDR3: TGTGCCAGCAGCTCGGGACAGGGGGCCCTCTATGAGCAGTTCTTC. Translated: CASSSGQGALYEQFF.

The V call is TRBV7-8, the J call TRBJ2-5, with D perhaps matching TRBD2 (6 bases). This CDR3 has 14 residues. Germline V CDR1 and CDR2: SGHVS, FQNEAQ. The V end was cut by 5 bases, the J end by 7 bases, with 17 bases between. CDR3: CASSKRLGGVTQYF. The CDR3 coding sequence is TGTGCCAGCAGCAAAAGACTAGGAGGGGTGACCCAGTACTTC.

This sequence joins TRBV5-6 and TRBJ2-1, with D possibly being TRBD2 (6 bases). Deletions cut 4 bases from V and 3 bases from J, with 11 bases between. Looked up from germline, CDR1 is SGHDT and CDR2 is YYEEEE. CDR3 length equals 14 residues. CDR3 sequence: CASSRRGGYNEQFF. In DNA, the CDR3 is TGTGCCAGCAGCCGCCGGGGAGGCTACAATGAGCAGTTCTTC.

The chain joins TRBV7-2 to TRBJ2-1, with TRBD2 identical over 7 bases. The CDR3 length is 15 residues. The germline V gene encodes CDR1 SGHTA and CDR2 FQGNSA. The trim removed 3 bases at V and 9 bases at J, leaving 11 bases unmatched. The CDR3 nucleotides read TGTGCCAGCAGCTTTGAGTGGGAGGGCCAGATTGAGCAGTTCTTC. This encodes CASSFEWEGQIEQFF.

In this sample, this clonotype turned up a few times. The genes are TRBV9 and TRBJ2-7; unclear D gene. V was shortened by 0 bases and J by 7 bases, with 14 bases between the two germline ends. The CDR3 loop spans 14 amino acids. Germline loops: CDR1 SGDLS, CDR2 YYNGEE. CDR3 DNA: TGTGCCAGCAGCGTAGCCGGAAGCGTTGGGGAGCAGTACTTC. It is translated as CASSVAGSVGEQYF.